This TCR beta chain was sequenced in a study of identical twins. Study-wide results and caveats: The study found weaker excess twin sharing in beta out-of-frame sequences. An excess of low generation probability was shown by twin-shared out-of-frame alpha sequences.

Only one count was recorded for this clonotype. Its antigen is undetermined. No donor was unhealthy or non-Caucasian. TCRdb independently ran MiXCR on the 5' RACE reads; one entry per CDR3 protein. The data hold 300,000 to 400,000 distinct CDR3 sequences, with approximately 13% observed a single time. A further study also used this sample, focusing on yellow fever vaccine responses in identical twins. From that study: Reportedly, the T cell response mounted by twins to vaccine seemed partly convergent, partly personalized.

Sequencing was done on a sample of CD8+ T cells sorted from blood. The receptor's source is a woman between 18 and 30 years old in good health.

The CDR3 is CASSIEVTASYNEQFF. CDR3 nucleotides: TGTGCCAGTAGTATAGAGGTAACAGCCTCCTACAATGAGCAGTTCTTC. The chain is built from TRBV19 and TRBJ2-1; D is unclear. Trimming pared 0 bases from V and 0 bases from J, leaving 9 bases between. CDR3 length equals 16 residues. Germline V CDR1 and CDR2: LNHDA, SQIVND (reference sequence). Together with reference TRBV19 and TRBJ2-1, the CDR3 gives the full variable domain: DGGITQSPKYLFRKEGQNVTLSCEQNLNHDAMYWYRQDPGQGLRLIYYSQIVNDFQKGDIAEGYSVSREKKESFPLTVTSAQKNPTAFYLCASSIEVTASYNEQFFGPGTRLTVL.